The 29 T cell receptor beta chains below all came from one sample that was sequenced in a study of TIL therapy for anti-PD-1-resistant metastatic lung cancer. The immunoSEQ assay was v3. Assay used: immunoSEQ multiplex PCR; TCRdb lists only in-frame clones, some missing. The table has about 59,000 clones, around four fifths seen once. The time point: pre-treatment sample, taken before nivolumab and TIL therapy. The material sequenced was blood, taken at baseline. The receptors stem from a person between 25 and 79 years old with non-small cell lung cancer.

There are a few counts of this clone. The chain couples TRBV7-2 to TRBJ2-7; TRBD2 matches 8 bases. CDR1 is SGHTA and CDR2 is FQGNSA in the germline V gene. The length of the CDR3 is 15 residues. The V and J ends lost 5 bases and 2 bases, in that order; junction bases with no gene match: 8. The CDR3 nucleotides read TGTGCCAGCAGCCCCCCAGCGGGAGCCGCCTACGAGCAGTACTTC. Translating it yields CASSPPAGAAYEQYF.

The V gene is TRBV5-4, the J gene TRBJ1-1, with D unclear. The CDR3 is 17 residues long. Deletions cut 2 bases from V and 0 bases from J, with 17 bases between. Per germline, CDR1 SGHNT and CDR2 YYREEE (reference sequence). The DNA for the CDR3 is TGTGCCAGCAGCTTAATGGGTACTGGGCCGTTGAACACTGAAGCTTTCTTT. It translates to CASSLMGTGPLNTEAFF.

The chain is built from TRBV9 and TRBJ1-6; tentative D call: TRBD1 (5 bases). The CDR3 length is 16 residues. V shed 0 bases and J shed 7 bases, with 14 bases lying between them. In germline, CDR1 is SGDLS, CDR2 YYNGEE. The CDR3 DNA is TGTGCCAGCAGCGTAGATGCGGGACCGCGGAATTCACCCCTCCACTTT. As protein: CASSVDAGPRNSPLHF. The variable domain in full, with the rest retrieved from reference TRBV9 and TRBJ1-6, is DSGVTQTPKHLITATGQRVTLRCSPRSGDLSVYWYQQSLDQGLQFLIQYYNGEERAKGNILERFSAQQFPDLHSELNLSSLELGDSALYFCASSVDAGPRNSPLHFGNGTRLTVT.

This clone was detected only once. V usage is TRBV7-2 and J usage is TRBJ1-2; no clear D gene. The CDR3 contains 12 residues. CDR1 and CDR2 from the germline V gene are SGHTA and FQGNSA. Trimming pared 4 bases from V and 7 bases from J, leaving 10 bases between. The CDR3 sequence is CASSSLGIGYTF. The CDR3 DNA reads TGTGCCAGCAGCTCCCTAGGGATTGGCTACACCTTC.

The chain joins TRBV5-1 to TRBJ2-5; the D gene is possibly TRBD2 (5 bases). Germline CDR1 SGHRS, CDR2 YFSETQ. V shed 4 bases and J shed 7 bases, with 14 bases lying between them. The CDR3 extends over 13 amino acids. CDR3 residues: CASSQDLRGTQYF. DNA for the CDR3: TGCGCCAGCAGCCAGGACCTTCGGGGGACCCAGTACTTC.

The chain uses TRBV7-9 and TRBJ1-3; 8 positions agree with TRBD1. V was pared by 4 bases and J by 2 bases, with 4 bases of the junction left unmatched. The CDR3 is made up of 15 amino acids. Germline lookup yields CDR1 SEHNR and CDR2 FQNEAQ (reference sequence). DNA for the CDR3: TGTGCCAGCAGCTCTCAACAGGGGGCTGGAAACACCATATATTTT. Encoded protein: CASSSQQGAGNTIYF.

J is TRBJ1-2 and V is TRBV5-1; TRBD1 matches at 7 bases. Germline CDR1 SGHRS, CDR2 YFSETQ. The CDR3 runs 14 residues. Losses at the gene ends were 0 bases for V and 8 bases for J; bases not matched to a gene: 7. The chain's CDR3 is CASSLETGREGYTF. The CDR3 nucleotides read TGCGCCAGCAGCTTGGAGACAGGGCGAGAGGGCTACACCTTC.

The rearrangement uses TRBV2 and TRBJ1-3; D unclear. The CDR3 spans 14 residues. V was cut by 4 bases and J by 2 bases, with 9 bases left in between. In germline, CDR1 is SNHLY, CDR2 FYNNEI. CDR3 protein: CASSVRETGNTIYF. Written as DNA, the CDR3 is TGTGCCAGCAGTGTTCGGGAGACTGGAAACACCATATATTTT. Complete variable domain (other parts from reference TRBV2 and TRBJ1-3): EPEVTQTPSHQVTQMGQEVILRCVPISNHLYFYWYRQILGQKVEFLVSFYNNEISEKSEIFDDQFSVERPDGSNFTLKIRSTKLEDSAMYFCASSVRETGNTIYFGEGSWLTVV.

The V call is TRBV6-1, the J call TRBJ1-3, with D maybe TRBD1 (6 bases). CDR3 length: 15 amino acids. Germline-derived CDR1 and CDR2 are MNHNS and SASEGT. V lost 4 bases and J 3 bases, leaving 13 bases between the germline ends. The CDR3: CASSGENRVGNTIYF. In DNA form, the CDR3 reads TGTGCCAGCAGTGGAGAAAACAGGGTTGGAAACACCATATATTTT.

This clone was detected ten times or more. V gene TRBV7-2 combines with J gene TRBJ1-1; D remains unclear. The CDR3 extends over 13 amino acids. V lost 2 bases to trimming and J lost 8 bases, with 12 bases between them. Per germline, CDR1 SGHTA and CDR2 FQGNSA. CDR3 protein: CASSLSFGREAFF. The CDR3 DNA reads as TGTGCCAGCAGCTTAAGCTTTGGCAGGGAAGCTTTCTTT.

The gene calls are TRBV12-5 and TRBJ2-7, with D possibly matching TRBD2 (6 bases). CDR1 and CDR2 (germline): LGHNT, FRNRAP. There are 14 residues in the CDR3. Trimming cost V 6 bases and J 0 bases, with 12 bases left between them. The CDR3 here is CASGGRRVSYEQYF. The CDR3 nucleotides read TGTGCTAGTGGGGGGAGGAGGGTCTCCTACGAGCAGTACTTC.

CDR3 protein: CASSFSFSYGYTF. DNA of the CDR3: TGCGCCAGCAGCTTCAGCTTCTCCTATGGCTACACCTTC. V gene TRBV5-1 combines with J gene TRBJ1-2; no firm D call. Per the germline V gene, CDR1 is SGHRS and CDR2 is YFSETQ. The length of the CDR3 is 13 residues. V dropped 2 bases and J dropped 4 bases, with 9 bases sitting between them.

This sequence joins TRBV6-4 and TRBJ2-5, with TRBD1 identical over 9 bases. CDR1 and CDR2 (germline): MRHNA, SNTAGT. CDR3 length equals 12 residues. V lost 9 bases to trimming and J lost 3 bases; unmatched junction nucleotides: 2. For the CDR3, the DNA is TGTGCCAGGGGACAGGGCAAAGAGACCCAGTACTTC. This gives the protein CARGQGKETQYF.

This chain connects TRBV11-2 to TRBJ2-5; 9 nucleotides line up with TRBD1. The germline gives CDR1 SGHAT, CDR2 FQNNGV. This CDR3 is 16 amino acids long. J was trimmed by 2 bases and V by 5 bases; bases with no gene match: 9. The CDR3 DNA reads TGTGCCAGCAGCGTAGGATACAGGGGGCAACAAGAGACCCAGTACTTC. Its protein is CASSVGYRGQQETQYF.

This rearrangement joins TRBV7-2 to TRBJ2-3; D possibly corresponds to TRBD1 (5 bases). The CDR3 spans 15 residues. V was pared by 2 bases and J by 5 bases, with 14 bases between. CDR1 is SGHTA, CDR2 FQGNSA, per germline. In DNA form, the CDR3 reads TGTGCCAGCAGCTTATCAGGGCATGAAGGAGATACGCAGTATTTT. As protein: CASSLSGHEGDTQYF.

The chain combines TRBV29-1 with TRBJ2-1; 8 bases align to TRBD2. Looked up from germline, CDR1 is SQVTM and CDR2 is ANQGSEA. Trimming at V came to 7 bases and at J to 6 bases, leaving 8 bases not matched to a gene. The CDR3 has 13 residues. The CDR3 DNA sequence: TGCAGCGGTGGACTAGCTAGCGGCAATGAGCAGTTCTTC. It specifies CSGGLASGNEQFF.

V usage is TRBV27 and J usage is TRBJ1-2, with a weak D call TRBD1 (6 bases). The ends were cut back, 6 bases at V and 8 bases at J, with 19 bases in the middle. Germline values: CDR1 MNHEY, CDR2 SMNVEV (reference sequence). The CDR3 spans 14 residues. The CDR3 loop is CASSLRRGAEGYTF. CDR3 DNA sequence: TGTGCCAGCAGCCTAAGGCGGGGGGCAGAAGGCTACACCTTC.

The chain employs TRBV12-2 and TRBJ2-7. TRBV12-2 is a documented pseudogene. The CDR3 extends over 13 amino acids. The CDR3 loop reads CASRLGGSYEQYF. DNA of the CDR3: TGTGCAAGTCGCTTAGGTGGCTCCTACGAGCAGTACTTC.

CDR3 residues: CASSLSTANSPLHF. CDR3 nucleotide sequence: TGTGCCAGCAGCTTAAGTACTGCGAATTCACCCCTCCACTTT. This chain joins TRBV7-9 and TRBJ1-6; no definite D call. The V and J ends lost 2 bases and 7 bases respectively, with 9 bases between them. Germline V gives CDR1 SEHNR, CDR2 FQNEAQ (reference sequence). The CDR3 is 14 residues long.

V usage is TRBV28 and J usage is TRBJ2-7; no firm D call. The CDR3 consists of 12 residues. Germline V gene lookup returns CDR1 MDHEN and CDR2 SYDVKM. V lost 5 bases and J lost 4, with 9 bases in between. The CDR3 region is CASSRTFYEQYF. The CDR3 DNA is TGTGCCAGCAGTCGGACCTTTTACGAGCAGTACTTC.

The V and J genes are TRBV7-7 and TRBJ1-6, with a possible D match to TRBD1 (5 bases). CDR3 length: 14 residues. Germline assignment: CDR1 SSHAT and CDR2 FNYEAQ (reference sequence). Trimming shortened V by 5 bases and J by 10 bases, and 15 bases separated the two germline ends. The CDR3 protein is CASSPGGEKSPLHF. The CDR3 region has the DNA TGTGCCAGCAGCCCCGGGGGGGAAAAATCACCCCTCCACTTT.

This clone has a handful of counts. The CDR3 DNA reads TGTGCCTGGAGTTCATACAGGGGTAGTAGCACTGAAGCTTTCTTT. The encoded protein is CAWSSYRGSSTEAFF. The chain couples TRBV30 to TRBJ1-1; TRBD1 matches 7 bases. The CDR3 is 15 amino acids. The germline V gene has CDR1 GTSNPN and CDR2 SVGIG (reference sequence). J lost 4 bases, V lost 2 bases, and 10 bases had no gene match.

This chain joins TRBV4-1 and TRBJ2-7; 7 bases agree with TRBD1. The CDR3 consists of 13 residues. Trimming removed 3 bases from V and 3 bases from J; junction bases left unmatched: 2. Germline V gene sequence: CDR1 MGHRA, CDR2 YSYEKL. The CDR3 region is CASSHGTDYEQYF. CDR3 in DNA: TGCGCCAGCAGCCATGGGACAGACTACGAGCAGTACTTC.

This clone has a handful of counts. The rearrangement links TRBV25-1 to TRBJ2-6, with D perhaps assigned TRBD1 or TRBD2 (5 bases each). The CDR3 consists of 17 residues. The germline V gene has CDR1 MGHDK and CDR2 SYGVNS. The V end lost 0 bases, the J end lost 0 bases, and 9 bases lay between the germline ends. CDR3 in DNA: TGTGCCAGCAGTGAATATCTCGGGGCCTCTGGGGCCAACGTCCTGACTTTC. Its protein product is CASSEYLGASGANVLTF.

The sample holds one count of this clone. This chain uses TRBV4-2 with TRBJ1-5; weak D call: TRBD1 (5 bases). The CDR3 is made up of 19 amino acids. Germline-derived CDR1 and CDR2 are LGHNA and YNFKEQ. Between the trimmed V and J ends, which lost 4 bases and 0 bases, there was a span of 22 bases. CDR3 in amino acids: CASSLYFFPGRRSNQPQHF. In DNA, the CDR3 is TGTGCCAGCAGCCTATATTTTTTCCCAGGGAGGCGTAGCAATCAGCCCCAGCATTTT.

The chain employs TRBV4-2 and TRBJ2-2, with 8 nucleotides matching TRBD2. J lost 4 bases, V lost 3 bases, and 7 bases had no gene match. Looked up from germline, CDR1 is LGHNA and CDR2 is YNFKEQ. CDR3 length: 16 residues. The CDR3 DNA is TGTGCCAGCAGCCATCCCGGGACTAGGAGCACCGGGGAGCTGTTTTTT. It codes for CASSHPGTRSTGELFF.

The genes are TRBV28 and TRBJ1-5; D unclear. The V gene's germline CDR1 is MDHEN and CDR2 SYDVKM. The CDR3 has 11 amino acids. The V gene lost 6 bases and the J gene lost 11 bases, with 11 bases spanning the gap. As DNA, the CDR3 is TGTGCCAGCAGCATTATGGGGACCCAGCATTTT. This sequence encodes CASSIMGTQHF.

This sequence joins TRBV18 and TRBJ1-4, with D perhaps TRBD1 (5 bases). The length of the CDR3 is 14 residues. V lost 2 bases to trimming and J lost 8 bases, with 12 bases between them. Germline V lookup: CDR1 KGHSH, CDR2 LQKENI. The CDR3 here is CASSPSGELEKLFF. CDR3 DNA: TGTGCCAGCTCACCATCGGGGGAGTTGGAAAAACTGTTTTTT.

The V call is TRBV4-3, the J call TRBJ1-3; the D gene is possibly TRBD1 (6 bases). CDR1 and CDR2 from the germline V gene are LGHNA and YSLEER. CDR3 length: 14 amino acids. V lost 5 bases, J lost 6 bases, and 14 bases lay in between. CDR3 DNA sequence: TGCGCCAGCAGCTTGGGGGCAGGGTCAAACACCATATATTTT. It translates to CASSLGAGSNTIYF.